This T cell receptor beta chain was captured by sequencing in a study of T cell clones after liver transplantation. Background on the study: Samples came from ITN030ST, which attempted immunosuppression withdrawal within 2 years of liver transplantation. TCRbeta sequencing after a pre-transplant mixed lymphocyte reaction identified graft-donor-reactive clones, later tracked in post-transplant blood. Blood was drawn pre-transplant, before withdrawal, and after full or failed withdrawal.

Sequenced by immunoSEQ multiplex PCR; TCRdb stores in-frame clones only, minus some. The table includes about 15,000 clones, approximately 91% detected once. In germline, CDR1 is MNHEY, CDR2 SVGAGI. The V and J ends lost 4 bases and 8 bases respectively, with 9 bases between them. This CDR3 has 12 residues. Source: CD8+ T cells from blood, taken before liver transplant. This chain connects TRBV6-5 to TRBJ2-1, with D possibly TRBD1 on 6 matching bases. The receptor was derived from a human donor who received a liver transplant. CDR3 nucleotides: TGTGCCAGCAGTTCACAGGGCGATGAGCAGTTCTTC. Its translation is CASSSQGDEQFF.